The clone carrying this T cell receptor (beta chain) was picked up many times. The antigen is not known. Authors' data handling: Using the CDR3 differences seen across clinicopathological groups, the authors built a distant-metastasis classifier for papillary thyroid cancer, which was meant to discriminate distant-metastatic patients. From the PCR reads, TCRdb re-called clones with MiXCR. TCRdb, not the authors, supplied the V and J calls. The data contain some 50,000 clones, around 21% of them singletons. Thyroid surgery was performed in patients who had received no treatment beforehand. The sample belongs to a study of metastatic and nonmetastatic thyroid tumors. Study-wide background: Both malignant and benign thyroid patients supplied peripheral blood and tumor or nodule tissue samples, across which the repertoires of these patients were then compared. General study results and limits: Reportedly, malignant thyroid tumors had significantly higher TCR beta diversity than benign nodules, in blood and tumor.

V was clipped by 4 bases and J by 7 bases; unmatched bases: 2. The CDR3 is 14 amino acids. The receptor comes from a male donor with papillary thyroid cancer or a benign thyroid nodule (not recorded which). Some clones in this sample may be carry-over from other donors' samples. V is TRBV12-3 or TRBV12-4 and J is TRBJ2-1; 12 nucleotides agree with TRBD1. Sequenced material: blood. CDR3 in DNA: TGTGCCAGCAGTTGGGACAGGGGGCTGAATGAGCAGTTCTTC. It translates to CASSWDRGLNEQFF.